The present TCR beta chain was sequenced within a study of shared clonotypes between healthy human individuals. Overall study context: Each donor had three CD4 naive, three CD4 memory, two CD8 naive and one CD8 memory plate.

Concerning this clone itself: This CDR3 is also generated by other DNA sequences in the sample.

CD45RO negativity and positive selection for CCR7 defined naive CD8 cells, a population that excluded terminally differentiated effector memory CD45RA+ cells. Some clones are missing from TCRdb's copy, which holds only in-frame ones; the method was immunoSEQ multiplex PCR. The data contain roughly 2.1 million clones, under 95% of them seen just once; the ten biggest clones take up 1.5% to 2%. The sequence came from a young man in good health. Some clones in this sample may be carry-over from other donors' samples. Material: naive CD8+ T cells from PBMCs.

In DNA, the CDR3 is TGTGCCAGCAGCTTGGACACCGGGGAGCTGTTTTTT. As protein: CASSLDTGELFF. The chain carries TRBV5-6 and TRBJ2-2; D remains ambiguous. Between the trimmed V and J ends, which lost 0 bases and 3 bases, there was a span of 0 bases. The CDR3 is 12 amino acids. The germline V gene encodes CDR1 SGHDT and CDR2 YYEEEE. Full variable domain (outside the CDR3, taken from reference TRBV5-6 and TRBJ2-2): DAGVTQSPTHLIKTRGQQVTLRCSPKSGHDTVSWYQQALGQGPQFIFQYYEEEERQRGNFPDRFSGHQFPNYSSELNVNALLLGDSALYLCASSLDTGELFFGEGSRLTVL.